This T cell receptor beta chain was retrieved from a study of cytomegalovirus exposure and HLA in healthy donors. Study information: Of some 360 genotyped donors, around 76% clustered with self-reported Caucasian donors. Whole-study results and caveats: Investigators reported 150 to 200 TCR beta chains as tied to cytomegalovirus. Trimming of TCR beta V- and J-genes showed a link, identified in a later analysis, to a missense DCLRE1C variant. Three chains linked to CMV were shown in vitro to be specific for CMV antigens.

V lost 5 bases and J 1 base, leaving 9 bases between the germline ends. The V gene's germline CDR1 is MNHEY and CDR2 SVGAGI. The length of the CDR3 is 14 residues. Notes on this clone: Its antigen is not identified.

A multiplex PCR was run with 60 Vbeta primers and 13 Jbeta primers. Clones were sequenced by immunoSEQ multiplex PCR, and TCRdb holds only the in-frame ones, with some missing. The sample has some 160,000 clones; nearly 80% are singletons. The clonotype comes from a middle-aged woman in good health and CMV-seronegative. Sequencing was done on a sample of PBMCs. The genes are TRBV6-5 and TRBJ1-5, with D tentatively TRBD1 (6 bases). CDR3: CASSRTGSNQPQHF. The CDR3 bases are TGTGCCAGCAGTCGAACAGGGAGCAATCAGCCCCAGCATTTT.